This passage covers 5 T cell receptor beta chains from one sample sequenced in a study of spatial heterogeneity in lung cancer. TCRdb re-called the 5' RACE reads through MiXCR, storing one row per CDR3 protein. The sample records approximately 92,000 distinct CDR3 sequences, over 9.5% being singletons. Time point noted: sample taken at primary tumor resection. The material sequenced was PBMCs, taken at surgery. The origin of the receptors is a male donor with early-stage non-small cell lung cancer.

The chain joins TRBV28 to TRBJ2-7; no reliable D call. The CDR3 length is 14 residues. The germline V gene encodes CDR1 MDHEN and CDR2 SYDVKM. V was cut by 5 bases and J by 6 bases, with 17 bases left in between. CDR3 bases: TGTGCCAGCAGTCCCGGACGGACCCCCCCCGAGCAGTACTTC. Residues: CASSPGRTPPEQYF. Filled out from reference TRBV28 and TRBJ2-7, the complete variable domain reads DVKVTQSSRYLVKRTGEKVFLECVQDMDHENMFWYRQDPGLGLRLIYFSYDVKMKEKGDIPEGYSVSREKKERFSLILESASTNQTSMYLCASSPGRTPPEQYFGPGTRLTVT.

This clonotype was seen a few times. The chain recombines TRBV5-1 with TRBJ1-5; the D gene is possibly TRBD1 (6 bases). V lost 4 bases and J 1 base, leaving 12 bases between the germline ends. The CDR3 extends over 15 amino acids. Germline CDR1 reads SGHRS; CDR2 reads YFSETQ. CDR3 nucleotides: TGCGCCAGCAGCCCAGGGGAGAGGAGCAATCAGCCCCAGCATTTT. Translated: CASSPGERSNQPQHF. Based on the CDR3 plus reference TRBV5-1 and TRBJ1-5, the full variable domain is KAGVTQTPRYLIKTRGQQVTLSCSPISGHRSVSWYQQTPGQGLQFLFEYFSETQRNKGNFPGRFSGRQFSNSRSEMNVSTLELGDSALYLCASSPGERSNQPQHFGDGTRLSIL.

V usage is TRBV5-6 and J usage is TRBJ2-3, with unresolved D. Deletions cut 6 bases from V and 1 base from J, with 15 bases between. Germline V CDR1 and CDR2: SGHDT, YYEEEE. The CDR3 length is 15 residues. This chain's CDR3 is CASKRSPRGTDTQYF. In nucleotides, the CDR3 is TGTGCCAGCAAACGGTCTCCGCGCGGCACAGATACGCAGTATTTT.

This clonotype was seen once. The gene calls are TRBV20-1 and TRBJ1-5; 7 nucleotides line up with TRBD1. Germline V CDR1 and CDR2: DFQATT, SNEGSKA (reference sequence). Germline trimming cut 7 bases from V and 2 bases from J; bases unmatched to any gene: 8. This CDR3 has 14 amino acids. CDR3: CSGKGGLGNQPQHF. The CDR3 nucleotides are TGCAGTGGGAAAGGGGGCTTGGGCAATCAGCCCCAGCATTTT.

The chain combines TRBV20-1 with TRBJ2-4; possible D gene TRBD1, 5 bases. V was cut by 1 base and J by 0 bases, with 19 bases left in between. From germline, CDR1 is DFQATT and CDR2 SNEGSKA (reference sequence). The length of the CDR3 is 18 residues. CDR3 bases: TGCAGTGCTAGAGGACAGCCCTTTCCACCTCTAGCCAAAAACATTCAGTACTTC. Translating gives CSARGQPFPPLAKNIQYF.